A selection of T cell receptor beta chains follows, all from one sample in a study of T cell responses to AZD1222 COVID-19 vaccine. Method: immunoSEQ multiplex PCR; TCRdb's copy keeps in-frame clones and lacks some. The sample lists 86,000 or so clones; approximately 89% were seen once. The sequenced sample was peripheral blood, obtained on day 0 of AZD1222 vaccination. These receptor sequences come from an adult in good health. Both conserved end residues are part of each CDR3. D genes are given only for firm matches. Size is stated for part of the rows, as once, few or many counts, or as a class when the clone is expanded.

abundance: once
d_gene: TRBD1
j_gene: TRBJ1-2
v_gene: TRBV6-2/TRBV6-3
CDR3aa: CASSLPGQGTNYGYTF
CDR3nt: TGTGCCAGCAGTCTCCCGGGACAGGGGACTAACTATGGCTACACCTTC

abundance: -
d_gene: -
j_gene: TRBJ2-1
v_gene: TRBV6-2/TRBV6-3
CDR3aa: CASSLNQNNEQFF
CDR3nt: TGTGCCAGCAGTTTGAACCAAAACAATGAGCAGTTCTTC

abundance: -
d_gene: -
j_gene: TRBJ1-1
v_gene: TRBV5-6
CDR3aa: CASSYPDRNTEAFF
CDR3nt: TGTGCCAGCAGCTACCCCGACAGGAACACTGAAGCTTTCTTT

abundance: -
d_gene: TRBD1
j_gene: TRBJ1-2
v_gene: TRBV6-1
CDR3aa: CASSDSGGSGYGYTF
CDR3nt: TGTGCCAGCAGTGATTCAGGGGGCTCGGGCTATGGCTACACCTTC

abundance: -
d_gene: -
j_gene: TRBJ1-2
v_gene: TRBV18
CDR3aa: CASSGTEGYGYTF
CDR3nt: TGTGCCAGCTCAGGGACGGAAGGGTATGGCTACACCTTC

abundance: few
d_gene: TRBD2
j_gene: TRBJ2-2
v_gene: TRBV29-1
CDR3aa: CSAGGRRGELFF
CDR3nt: TGCAGCGCGGGAGGAAGGAGGGGGGAGCTGTTTTTT

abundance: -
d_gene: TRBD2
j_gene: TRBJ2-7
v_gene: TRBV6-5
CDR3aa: CASSQREGYEQYF
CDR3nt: TGTGCCAGCAGTCAACGGGAGGGGTACGAGCAGTACTTC

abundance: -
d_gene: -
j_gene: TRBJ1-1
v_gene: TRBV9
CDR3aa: CASSVNGLTEAFF
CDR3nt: TGTGCCAGCAGCGTAAATGGGCTGACTGAAGCTTTCTTT

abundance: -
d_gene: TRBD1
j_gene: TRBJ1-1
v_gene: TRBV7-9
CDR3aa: CASSPQGANTEAFF
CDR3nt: TGTGCCAGCAGCCCACAGGGGGCGAACACTGAAGCTTTCTTT

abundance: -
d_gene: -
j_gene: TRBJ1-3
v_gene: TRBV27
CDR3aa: CASSPMWGASSGNTIYF
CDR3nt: TGTGCCAGCAGCCCAATGTGGGGCGCTAGCTCTGGAAACACCATATATTTT

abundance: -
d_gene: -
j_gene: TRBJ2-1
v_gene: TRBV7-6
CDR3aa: CASSLGVRGRVNNEQFF
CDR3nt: TGTGCCAGCAGCTTAGGGGTTAGGGGGAGAGTTAACAATGAGCAGTTCTTC

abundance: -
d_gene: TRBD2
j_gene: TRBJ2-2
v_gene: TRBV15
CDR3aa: CATKTSATNTGELFF
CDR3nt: TGTGCCACCAAAACTAGCGCAACGAACACCGGGGAGCTGTTTTTT

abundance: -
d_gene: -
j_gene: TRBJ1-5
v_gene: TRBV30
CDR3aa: CAWSPTPDGYSNQPQHF
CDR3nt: TGTGCCTGGAGTCCTACCCCCGACGGATATAGCAATCAGCCCCAGCATTTT

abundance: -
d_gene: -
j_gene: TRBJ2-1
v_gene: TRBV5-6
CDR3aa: CASSRPGEANFEQFF
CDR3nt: TGTGCCAGCAGTCGGCCGGGAGAAGCGAATTTTGAGCAGTTCTTC

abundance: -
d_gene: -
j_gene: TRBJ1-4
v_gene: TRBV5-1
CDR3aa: CASSVGGNEKLFF
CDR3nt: TGCGCCAGCAGTGTGGGGGGGAATGAAAAACTGTTTTTT

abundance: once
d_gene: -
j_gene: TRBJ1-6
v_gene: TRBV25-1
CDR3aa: CASSEYTLYNSPLHF
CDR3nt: TGTGCCAGCAGTGAATATACCCTCTATAATTCACCCCTCCACTTT

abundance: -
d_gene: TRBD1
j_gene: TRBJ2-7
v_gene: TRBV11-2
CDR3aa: CASSLGRDRVSVEQYF
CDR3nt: TGTGCCAGCAGCTTAGGCCGGGACAGGGTTTCCGTCGAGCAGTACTTC

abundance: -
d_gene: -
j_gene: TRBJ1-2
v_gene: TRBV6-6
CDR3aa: CASSYSDGGYTF
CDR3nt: TGTGCCAGCAGTTACTCGGATGGCGGCTACACCTTC

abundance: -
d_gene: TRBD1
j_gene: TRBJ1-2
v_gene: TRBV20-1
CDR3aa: CSASQDRGVHTF
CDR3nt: TGCAGTGCTAGTCAGGACAGGGGAGTCCACACCTTC

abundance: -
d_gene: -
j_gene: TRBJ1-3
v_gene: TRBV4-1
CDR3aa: CASSQEAGEGGNTIYF
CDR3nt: TGCGCCAGCAGCCAAGAAGCAGGGGAAGGTGGAAACACCATATATTTT